Each of the 14 T cell receptor beta chains below was sequenced from the same sample in a study of T cell changes during pregnancy in multiple sclerosis. Sequenced by immunoSEQ multiplex PCR; TCRdb stores in-frame clones only, minus some. The repertoire has tens of thousands of clones, 92% of them found once; the top ten carry 0.64%. Source: CD4+ T cells from peripheral blood mononuclear cells, taken after pregnancy. The receptors come from a female donor with multiple sclerosis, enrolled in a pregnancy study.

The rearrangement uses TRBV1 and TRBJ2-7; the table's TRBD1 call for D was not verified on the DNA. TRBV1 is termed a pseudogene. CDR3 length: 17 amino acids. As DNA, the CDR3 is TGCACCAGCAGCCAGGACCACCGGGACAGGGCTTTCTACGAGCAGTACTTC. Residues: CTSSQDHRDRAFYEQYF.

The chain links TRBV2 to TRBJ2-3, with 12 nucleotides matching TRBD2. The V and J ends lost 4 bases and 6 bases, in that order; junction bases with no gene match: 5. The CDR3 loop spans 15 amino acids. The germline V gene encodes CDR1 SNHLY and CDR2 FYNNEI. The CDR3 DNA reads TGTGCCAGCAGTGTTCTAGCGGGGGGGCAGGATACGCAGTATTTT. Encoded protein: CASSVLAGGQDTQYF. The whole variable domain, remainder taken from reference TRBV2 and TRBJ2-3, is EPEVTQTPSHQVTQMGQEVILRCVPISNHLYFYWYRQILGQKVEFLVSFYNNEISEKSEIFDDQFSVERPDGSNFTLKIRSTKLEDSAMYFCASSVLAGGQDTQYFGPGTRLTVL.

The rearrangement joins TRBV7-9 to TRBJ2-5, with 7 nucleotides matching TRBD2. Unmatched junction bases numbered 11, after V lost 6 bases and J lost 7 bases. The germline CDR1 and CDR2 sequences are SEHNR and FQNEAQ (reference sequence). CDR3 size: 14 residues. In DNA, the CDR3 is TGTGCCAGCAGTCCTTCGGCTAGCGGCTTGACCCAGTACTTC. Residues: CASSPSASGLTQYF.

The chain combines TRBV4-3 with TRBJ1-1; D is possibly TRBD1 (5 bases). The CDR3 spans 19 residues. Trimming left V 0 bases short and J 1 base short, with 21 bases between. The germline gives CDR1 LGHNA, CDR2 YSLEER. CDR3 in DNA: TGCGCCAGCAGCCAAGATATCACCGGAGGGACCCGGAGGAACACTGAAGCTTTCTTT. Translation gives CASSQDITGGTRRNTEAFF.

The chain uses TRBV19 and TRBJ1-5; D may be TRBD1 (6 bases). CDR1 and CDR2 from the germline V gene are LNHDA and SQIVND (reference sequence). The CDR3 length is 12 residues. V was cut by 2 bases and J by 7 bases, with 6 bases left in between. The CDR3 loop is CASSIQGQPQHF. The CDR3 DNA is TGTGCCAGTAGTATACAGGGGCAGCCCCAGCATTTT.

The J gene is TRBJ2-5, the V gene TRBV19; TRBD2 might be the D (6 bases). Trimming removed 2 bases at V and 2 bases at J, with 12 bases between. CDR3 size: 15 residues. Germline V lookup: CDR1 LNHDA, CDR2 SQIVND (reference sequence). CDR3 protein: CASSISPGGQETQYF. CDR3 coding DNA: TGTGCCAGTAGTATATCCCCTGGGGGGCAAGAGACCCAGTACTTC.

The V call is TRBV25-1, the J call TRBJ1-6; D may be TRBD1 (5 bases). The CDR3 is made up of 15 amino acids. V shed 6 bases and J shed 1 base, with 10 bases lying between them. Per the germline V gene, CDR1 is MGHDK and CDR2 is SYGVNS. As DNA, the CDR3 is TGTGCCAGCAGGGAGGGGTTATCCTATAATTCACCCCTCCACTTT. Its translation: CASREGLSYNSPLHF.

The chain is built from TRBV7-3 and TRBJ2-3; D might be TRBD2 (6 bases). Germline CDR1 and CDR2: SGHTA and FQGTGA. V shed 1 base and J shed 6 bases, with 11 bases lying between them. The CDR3 has 14 amino acids. The CDR3 is CASSLMGGPDTQYF. In nucleotides, the CDR3 is TGTGCCAGCAGCTTAATGGGAGGACCCGATACGCAGTATTTT.

The chain carries TRBV27 and TRBJ2-1, with D unresolved. CDR1 is MNHEY and CDR2 is SMNVEV in the germline V gene (reference sequence). This CDR3 is 14 amino acids long. Trimming took 4 bases from V and 6 from J, leaving 13 bases between them. CDR3 protein: CASSYSQVSNEQFF. DNA for the CDR3: TGTGCCAGCAGTTATTCGCAGGTCAGCAATGAGCAGTTCTTC.

The rearrangement links TRBV6-1 to TRBJ1-5; D ambiguous. The CDR3 runs 14 residues. Germline V lookup: CDR1 MNHNS, CDR2 SASEGT. V dropped 5 bases and J dropped 0 bases, with 8 bases sitting between them. DNA of the CDR3: TGTGCCAGCAGTAAGACACTTAGCAATCAGCCCCAGCATTTT. It translates to CASSKTLSNQPQHF.

The gene calls are TRBV9 and TRBJ1-1; D perhaps matches TRBD1 (5 bases). Per germline, CDR1 SGDLS and CDR2 YYNGEE. With 3 bases removed from V and 4 bases from J, the gap between germline ends came to 19 bases. This CDR3 comprises 16 residues. The CDR3 loop reads CASSGGGGSVGTEAFF. The CDR3 DNA reads as TGTGCCAGCAGCGGTGGGGGGGGATCGGTCGGCACTGAAGCTTTCTTT.

The chain links TRBV28 to TRBJ2-7; tentative D call: TRBD2 (6 bases). The V end lost 3 bases, the J end lost 4 bases, and 10 bases lay between the germline ends. The CDR3 runs to 13 residues. Looked up from germline, CDR1 is MDHEN and CDR2 is SYDVKM. The CDR3 sequence: CASSFTSRYEQYF. In DNA form, the CDR3 reads TGTGCCAGCAGTTTCACTAGCCGGTACGAGCAGTACTTC. The full variable domain, rest sourced from reference TRBV28 and TRBJ2-7, is DVKVTQSSRYLVKRTGEKVFLECVQDMDHENMFWYRQDPGLGLRLIYFSYDVKMKEKGDIPEGYSVSREKKERFSLILESASTNQTSMYLCASSFTSRYEQYFGPGTRLTVT.

The chain has TRBV9 and TRBJ1-3; D not resolved. The CDR3 covers 12 residues. Trimming cost V 0 bases and J 10 bases, with 8 bases left between them. Germline V gives CDR1 SGDLS, CDR2 YYNGEE. DNA of the CDR3: TGTGCCAGCAGCGTAGTCCCAAATACCATATATTTT. Protein sequence: CASSVVPNTIYF.

This chain uses TRBV4-2 with TRBJ1-2; tentative D call: TRBD1 (5 bases). Germline CDR1 reads LGHNA; CDR2 reads YNFKEQ. The V gene lost 2 bases and the J gene lost 4 bases, with 14 bases spanning the gap. This CDR3 is built from 15 residues. The CDR3 coding sequence is TGTGCCAGCAGCCAAACGCGGGACGACGGCTATGGCTACACCTTC. Translated: CASSQTRDDGYGYTF.